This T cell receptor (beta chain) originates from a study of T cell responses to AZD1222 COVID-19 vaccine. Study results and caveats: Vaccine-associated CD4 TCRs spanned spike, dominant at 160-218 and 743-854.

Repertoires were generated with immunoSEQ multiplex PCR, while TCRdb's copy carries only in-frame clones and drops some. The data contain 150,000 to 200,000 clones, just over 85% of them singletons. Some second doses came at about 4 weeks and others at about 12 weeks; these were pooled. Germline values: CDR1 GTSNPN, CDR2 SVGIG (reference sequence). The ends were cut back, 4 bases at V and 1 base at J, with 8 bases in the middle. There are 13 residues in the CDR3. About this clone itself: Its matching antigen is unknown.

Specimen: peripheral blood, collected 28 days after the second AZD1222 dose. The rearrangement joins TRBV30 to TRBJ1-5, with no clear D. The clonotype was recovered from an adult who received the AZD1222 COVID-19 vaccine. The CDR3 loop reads CAWNVGSNQPQHF. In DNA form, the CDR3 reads TGTGCCTGGAACGTCGGGAGCAATCAGCCCCAGCATTTT. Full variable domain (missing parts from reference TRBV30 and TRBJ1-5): SQTIHQWPATLVQPVGSPLSLECTVEGTSNPNLYWYRQAAGRGLQLLFYSVGIGQISSEVPQNLSASRPQDRQFILSSKKLLLSDSGFYLCAWNVGSNQPQHFGDGTRLSIL.